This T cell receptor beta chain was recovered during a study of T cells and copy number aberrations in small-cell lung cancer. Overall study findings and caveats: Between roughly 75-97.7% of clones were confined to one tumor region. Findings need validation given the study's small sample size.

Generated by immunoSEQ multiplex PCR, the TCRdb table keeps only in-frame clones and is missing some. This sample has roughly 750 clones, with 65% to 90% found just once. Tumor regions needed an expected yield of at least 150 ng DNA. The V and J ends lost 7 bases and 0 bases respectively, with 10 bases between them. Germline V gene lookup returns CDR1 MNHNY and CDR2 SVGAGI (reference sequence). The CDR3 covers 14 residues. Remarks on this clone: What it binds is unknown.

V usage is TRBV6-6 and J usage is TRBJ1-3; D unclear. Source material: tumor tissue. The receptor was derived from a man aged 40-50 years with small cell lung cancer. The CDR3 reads CASTQRFSGNTIYF. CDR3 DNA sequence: TGTGCCAGCACTCAACGATTCTCTGGAAACACCATATATTTT.